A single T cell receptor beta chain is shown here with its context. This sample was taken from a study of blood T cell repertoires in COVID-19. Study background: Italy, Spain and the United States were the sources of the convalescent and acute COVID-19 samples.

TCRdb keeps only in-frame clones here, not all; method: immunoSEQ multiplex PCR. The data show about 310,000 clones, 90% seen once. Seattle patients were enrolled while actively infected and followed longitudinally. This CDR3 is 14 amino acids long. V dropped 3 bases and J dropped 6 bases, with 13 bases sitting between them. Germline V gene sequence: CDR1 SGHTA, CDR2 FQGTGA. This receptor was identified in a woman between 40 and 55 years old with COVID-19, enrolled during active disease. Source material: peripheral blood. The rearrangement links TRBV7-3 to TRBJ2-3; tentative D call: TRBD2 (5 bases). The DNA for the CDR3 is TGTGCCAGCAGCTTTCAGAAGTCGGGGGATACGCAGTATTTT. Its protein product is CASSFQKSGDTQYF.